This T cell receptor beta chain emerged from a study of monozygotic twins with inflammatory bowel disease (dated by TCRdb to between 2017 and 2020). Regarding the complete study: In total, 28 monozygotic twin pairs made up the full study: 19 Danish pairs, all IBD-discordant, plus nine German pairs, of which four were IBD-concordant and five were IBD-discordant. The search for disease-associated traits relied mainly on comparing, within discordant pairs, IBD patients with their genetically identical healthy co-twins. Each individual had, on average, about 151 000 unique TCRalpha sequences and 181 000 unique TCRbeta sequences available for analysis. General study outcomes and caveats: Differing immunosuppressive treatments among patients may have added background noise and inter-individual variability to the repertoires. No difference in repertoire similarity was observed between concordant and discordant twins, possibly owing to limited statistical power. No single strong signal or clonotype linked to IBD turned up in the results, so the idea that one exists was not supported. Different T cell subtypes could not be distinguished in the analysis. IBD patients shared fewer clonotypes with other individuals than healthy twins did, most markedly in patients showing signs of disease activity. TCRbeta repertoire diversity, by inverse Simpson index, was decreased in IBD patients compared with their healthy co-twins.

On this clonotype itself: Which antigen it targets is not known.

Including cysteine and phenylalanine, the CDR3 has 14 amino acids. Nucleotide data are not available. From each donor, a roughly 2.7 ml peripheral blood sample was collected into PAXgene tubes and kept at -80 degrees C. Without T cell sorting, total RNA was isolated from whole blood using the PAXgene blood miRNA kit on an automated QIAcube. Peripheral blood from monozygotic twin pairs, either concordant or discordant for inflammatory bowel disease, underwent deep TCRalpha and TCRbeta repertoire profiling that used unique molecular barcoding. Smoking habits were recorded for all twin pairs, and each individual was classified as a current, former or never smoker. Libraries were constructed by 5' RACE. The input for every TCR library was 3,500 to 4,000 ng of total RNA. For each sample, cDNA synthesis was carried out in eight separate reactions using SMARTScribe reverse transcriptase. During cDNA synthesis, template switching was used to introduce unique molecular identifiers that contained a 6-nucleotide sample barcode. TCRalpha and TCRbeta cDNA was amplified in two nested PCRs of roughly 16 and 10 cycles, and bead purification was carried out after each PCR. Before amplification, the cDNA was both treated with uracil DNA-glycosylase and purified with the QIAquick PCR purification kit. The second PCR added Illumina TruSeq-compatible adapters along with sample-specific barcodes. Library quality and concentration were assessed using TapeStation and Qubit, and about 5 ng of each library was pooled. Sequencing of the pooled libraries was done on an Illumina HiSeq2500 single-index Rapid Run using custom sequencing primers and 2 x 100 bp reads. Per the original workflow: MiGEC version 1.2.6 was used for UMI-based consensus assembly, which corrected PCR and sequencing errors. MiXCR version 2.1.1 was used for V(D)J alignment, clonotype assembly and CDR3 extraction. To normalise gene usage, clonotype sharing and MAIT/NKT TCR abundance, the analysis used the top 1000, 10 000 and 20 000 clonotypes per sample. After downsampling to 27 000 UMIs, diversity was calculated as the inverse Simpson index using the vegan R package. Paired Mann-Whitney U tests were applied to discordant twin pairs, with Benjamini-Hochberg correction for multiple testing. TCRdb reprocessed the reads and assigns one entry to each CDR3 protein sequence, leaving out DNA. V and J calls and clone size were set by TCRdb, not the authors. The table for this sample lists about 130,000 distinct CDR3 sequences. The top ten constitute 0.95% to 1.5% of the sample.

The chain employs TRBV12-3 or TRBV12-4 and TRBJ2-1; TCRdb outputs TRBD2, but without DNA this stays unchecked. Sample: blood. The receptor comes from a human donor with ulcerative colitis or Crohn's disease, or a healthy co-twin of an affected twin (not recorded which). The CDR3 reads CASSFAGGGNEQFF.